This T cell receptor (beta chain) came from a study of blood T cell repertoires in COVID-19 (dated by TCRdb to the early 2020s). Concerning the study at large: The collaborator samples originated in the United States, Italy and Spain and spanned the acute and convalescent phases of COVID-19. The prospective study material was composed of cDNA or gDNA derived from T cells, B-cell-depleted T cells, or PBMCs. Deeply sampled blood TCRbeta repertoires from subjects exposed to, actively infected with, or recovered from COVID-19 were included in the dataset. The repertoires were released in a freely available public database intended as a resource for research on the immune response to SARS-CoV-2. Samples were obtained from the ongoing ImmuneRACE study (first 160 participants) and from about 1,300 subjects provided by 6 global collaborators. A de-identified subject ID, COVID-19 status, age in years and sex were almost always included in the sample metadata. Where available, HLA class I and class II types were obtained from metadata supplied by the sample provider rather than from assay-based typing. Study-wide findings and limitations: How much clinical and demographic metadata was included differed by source and by participant, and the metadata was provided uncurated.

CDR3 length: 15 amino acids, cysteine to phenylalanine. The retained sequence is limited to the CDR3, 45 bases, with the frame set at the first base. The germline V gene (reference sequence) supplies CDR1 SGHAT and CDR2 FQDESV. In the prospective study, participants were roughly 18 to 95 years old, resided in approximately 22 geographic areas of the United States, and were enrolled through a virtual design. In the prospective study, participants were assigned to cohorts based on the clinical history participants reported in a screening survey and a study questionnaire. Each participant in the prospective study had whole blood, serum and a nasopharyngeal or oropharyngeal swab collected by mobile phlebotomists. Additional blood draws and questionnaires over an approximately two-month period could optionally be provided by prospective study participants. Prospective study blood samples were shipped either frozen or at room temperature before DNA extraction.

With regard to this clone: The antigen it recognizes is unknown. The junction and the germline gene differ at one end; a read error may be behind it.

The immunoSEQ Assay, a bias-controlled multiplex PCR, was used to amplify TCRbeta CDR3 regions from genomic DNA. Regarding the original processing steps: The number of nucleated cells in each sample was estimated by amplification of reference gene primers within the assay. To quantify the absolute abundance of each unique TCRbeta CDR3 rearrangement, sequence reads were collapsed and filtered. For each sample, productive Simpson clonality was calculated by taking the square root of Simpson's diversity index across productive rearrangements. TCRdb re-hosts the immuneACCESS table, in-frame sequences only. Its copies lack some clones; in the studies checked, an unresolved V gene accounts for under half of them, and the cause for the rest is not known. V and J calls and clone size follow that table, whereas D and trimming were derived from the DNA. A total of fewer than 350,000 clones appear in this sample, approximately 90% of them only once. Jointly, the top ten make up roughly 2.1% of the sample.

The sequence is built from TRBV11-1 and TRBJ1-1, with a weak D call of TRBD1 (5 bases match). The TCR comes from a woman aged 35 to 49 with acute COVID-19. The sequenced sample was PBMCs or T cells enriched from blood (not recorded which). The DNA sequence is TGTGCCAGCAGCCGTCTGGCAGGGAAGAACGCTGAAGCTTTCTTT. It translates to CASSRLAGKNAEAFF. Where the CDR3 stops, the reference TRBV11-1 and TRBJ1-1 genes take over; the full variable domain is EAEVAQSPRYKITEKSQAVAFWCDPISGHATLYWYRQILGQGPELLVQFQDESVVDDSQLPKDRFSAERLKGVDSTLKIQPAELGDSAMYLCASSRLAGKNAEAFFGQGTRLTVV.